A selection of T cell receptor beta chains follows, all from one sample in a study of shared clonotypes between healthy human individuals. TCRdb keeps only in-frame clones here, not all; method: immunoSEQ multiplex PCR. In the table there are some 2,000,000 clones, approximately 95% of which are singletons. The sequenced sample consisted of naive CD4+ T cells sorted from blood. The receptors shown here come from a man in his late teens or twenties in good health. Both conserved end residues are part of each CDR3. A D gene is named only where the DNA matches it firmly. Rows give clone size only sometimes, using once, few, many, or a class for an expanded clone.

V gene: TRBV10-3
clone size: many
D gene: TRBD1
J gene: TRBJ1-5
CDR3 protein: CAISDWDRGLNQPQHF
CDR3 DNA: TGTGCCATCAGTGATTGGGACAGGGGGCTGAATCAGCCCCAGCATTTT

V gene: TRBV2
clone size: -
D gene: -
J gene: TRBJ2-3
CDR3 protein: CASSVDRLSTDTQYF
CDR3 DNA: TGTGCCAGCAGCGTGGACAGATTAAGCACAGATACGCAGTATTTT

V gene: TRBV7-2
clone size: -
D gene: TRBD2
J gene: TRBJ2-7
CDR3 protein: CASSLASGGSYEQYF
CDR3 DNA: TGTGCCAGCAGCCTAGCTAGCGGGGGCTCCTACGAGCAGTACTTC

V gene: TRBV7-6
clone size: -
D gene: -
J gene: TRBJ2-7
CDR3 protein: CASSLGYTQVQYF
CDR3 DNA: TGTGCCAGCAGCTTAGGATACACACAGGTGCAGTACTTC

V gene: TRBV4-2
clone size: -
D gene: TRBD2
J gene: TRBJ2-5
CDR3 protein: CASSQGKSGGARETQYF
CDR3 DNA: TGTGCCAGCAGCCAAGGCAAAAGCGGGGGGGCCCGGGAGACCCAGTACTTC

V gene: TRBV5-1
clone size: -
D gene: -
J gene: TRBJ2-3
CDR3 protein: CASSPSTDTQYF
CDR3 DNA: TGCGCCAGCAGCCCGTCAACGGATACGCAGTATTTT

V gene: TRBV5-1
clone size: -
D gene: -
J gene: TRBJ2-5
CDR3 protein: CASSLEDRETQYF
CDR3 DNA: TGCGCCAGCAGCTTGGAGGATCGCGAGACCCAGTACTTC

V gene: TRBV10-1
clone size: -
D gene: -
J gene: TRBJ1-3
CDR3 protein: CAKHQGRSFTIYF
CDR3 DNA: TGCGCCAAACACCAGGGCAGGAGCTTCACCATATATTTT

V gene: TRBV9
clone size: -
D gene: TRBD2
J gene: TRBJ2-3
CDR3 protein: CASSVSSGRARTDTQYF
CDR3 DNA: TGTGCCAGCAGCGTTTCAAGCGGGAGGGCCCGCACAGATACGCAGTATTTT

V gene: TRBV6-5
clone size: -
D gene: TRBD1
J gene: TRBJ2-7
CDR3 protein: CASSPTGTASYEQYF
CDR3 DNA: TGTGCCAGCAGCCCTACCGGGACAGCGTCCTACGAGCAGTACTTC

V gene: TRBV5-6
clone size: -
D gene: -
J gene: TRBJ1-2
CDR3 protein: CASRGRGDNYGYTF
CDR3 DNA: TGTGCCAGCAGGGGCCGGGGGGATAACTATGGCTACACCTTC

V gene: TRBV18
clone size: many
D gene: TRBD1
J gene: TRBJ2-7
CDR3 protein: CASSPATGSDEQYF
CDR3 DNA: TGTGCCAGCTCACCTGCGACAGGGAGCGACGAGCAGTACTTC

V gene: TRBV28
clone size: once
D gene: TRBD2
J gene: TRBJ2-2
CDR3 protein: CASSFWLAGGSGTGELFF
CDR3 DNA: TGTGCCAGCAGTTTTTGGCTAGCGGGAGGGTCTGGAACCGGGGAGCTGTTTTTT

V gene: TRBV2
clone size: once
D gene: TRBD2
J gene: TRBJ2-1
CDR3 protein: CASSEARLAGGNEQFF
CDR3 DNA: TGTGCCAGCAGTGAAGCGCGGCTAGCGGGGGGCAATGAGCAGTTCTTC

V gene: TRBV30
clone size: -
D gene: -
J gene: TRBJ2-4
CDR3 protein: CAWTALAKNIQYF
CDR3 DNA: TGTGCCTGGACGGCCCTAGCCAAAAACATTCAGTACTTC

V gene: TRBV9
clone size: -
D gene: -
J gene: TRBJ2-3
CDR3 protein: CASSVAGPGTLTDTQYF
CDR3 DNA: TGTGCCAGCAGCGTAGCCGGACCCGGGACGCTCACAGATACGCAGTATTTT

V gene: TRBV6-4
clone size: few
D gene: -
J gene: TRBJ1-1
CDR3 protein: CASSVVFGTEAFF
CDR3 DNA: TGTGCCAGCAGTGTAGTTTTTGGCACTGAAGCTTTCTTT

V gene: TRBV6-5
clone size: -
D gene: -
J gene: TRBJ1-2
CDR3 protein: CASSYSGGYGYTF
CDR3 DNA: TGTGCCAGCAGTTACTCAGGGGGCTATGGCTACACCTTC

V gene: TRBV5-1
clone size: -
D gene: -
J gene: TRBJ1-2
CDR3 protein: CASSFSTQDGYTF
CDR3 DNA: TGCGCCAGCAGCTTTTCAACGCAAGACGGCTACACCTTC

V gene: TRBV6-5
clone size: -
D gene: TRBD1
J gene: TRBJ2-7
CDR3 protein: CASSSSGTGGREQYF
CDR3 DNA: TGTGCCAGCAGTTCCTCCGGGACAGGGGGCCGCGAGCAGTACTTC

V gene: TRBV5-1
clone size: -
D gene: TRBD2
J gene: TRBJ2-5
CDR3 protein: CASSLGLAGGLQETQYF
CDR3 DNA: TGCGCCAGCAGCTTGGGGCTAGCGGGGGGTCTCCAAGAGACCCAGTACTTC

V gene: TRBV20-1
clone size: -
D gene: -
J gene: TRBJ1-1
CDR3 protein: CSARLYERAFF
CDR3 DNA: TGCAGTGCTAGATTATATGAGAGAGCTTTCTTT

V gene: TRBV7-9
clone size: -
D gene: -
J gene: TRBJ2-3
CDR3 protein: CASTKDSSSTDTQYF
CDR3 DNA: TGTGCCAGCACCAAGGACAGTTCTAGCACAGATACGCAGTATTTT

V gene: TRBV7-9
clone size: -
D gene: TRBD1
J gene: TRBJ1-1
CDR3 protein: CASSPTGGTEAFF
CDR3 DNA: TGTGCCAGCAGTCCAACAGGGGGGACTGAAGCTTTCTTT

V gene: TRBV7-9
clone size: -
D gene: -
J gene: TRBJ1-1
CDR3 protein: CASVMVNTEAFF
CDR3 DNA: TGTGCCAGCGTCATGGTGAACACTGAAGCTTTCTTT

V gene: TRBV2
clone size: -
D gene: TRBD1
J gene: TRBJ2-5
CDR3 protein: CASTRGQGAGTQYF
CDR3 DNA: TGTGCCAGCACTAGAGGACAGGGGGCTGGTACCCAGTACTTC

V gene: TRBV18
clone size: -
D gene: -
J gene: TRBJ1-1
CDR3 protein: CASSPAPGTEAFF
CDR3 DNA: TGTGCCAGCTCACCAGCCCCGGGGACTGAAGCTTTCTTT

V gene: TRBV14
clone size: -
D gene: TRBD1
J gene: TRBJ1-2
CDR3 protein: CASSQDNRGYGYTF
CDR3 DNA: TGTGCCAGCAGCCAAGACAACAGGGGTTATGGCTACACCTTC

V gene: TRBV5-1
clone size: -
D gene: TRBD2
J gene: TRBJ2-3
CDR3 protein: CASSLMSGGITDTQYF
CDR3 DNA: TGCGCCAGCAGCTTGATGTCGGGAGGGATCACAGATACGCAGTATTTT

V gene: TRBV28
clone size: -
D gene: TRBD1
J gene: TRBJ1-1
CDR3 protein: CASSLIGTGAEAFF
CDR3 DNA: TGTGCCAGCAGTTTAATCGGGACAGGGGCTGAAGCTTTCTTT